The next 23 T cell receptor beta chains were all read from a single sample in a study of CD8 T cells in ankylosing spondylitis. TCRdb passed the 5' RACE reads through MiXCR, listing each CDR3 protein once. The repertoire includes a few hundred thousand distinct CDR3 sequences, over 9.5% of them detected once, and about 20% sits in the top ten. The sample consisted of blood, either unsorted or a sorted T cell fraction (not recorded which). The source of these receptors is a male donor with ankylosing spondylitis or in good health (not recorded which).

The chain employs TRBV20-1 and TRBJ2-7, with 8 bases aligning to TRBD1. The CDR3 has 13 amino acids. Germline assignment: CDR1 DFQATT and CDR2 SNEGSKA (reference sequence). V dropped 3 bases and J dropped 6; count of bases not matched to a gene: 7. The DNA for the CDR3 is TGCAGTGCTAGCGGACAGGGCGGGTCCGAGCAGTACTTC. Amino acid sequence: CSASGQGGSEQYF.

This clonotype came up many times. V and J are TRBV6-5 and TRBJ1-1; a possible D gene is TRBD1 (5 bases). The CDR3 is 14 amino acids. CDR1 MNHEY and CDR2 SVGAGI come from the germline V gene. V was trimmed by 3 bases and J by 4 bases, leaving 12 bases between them. The CDR3 nucleotides read TGTGCCAGCAGTTATCGGCAGGGCGGCACTGAAGCTTTCTTT. It codes for CASSYRQGGTEAFF.

This clonotype has a count of ten or more. This chain links TRBV15 with TRBJ2-2; D might be TRBD2 (6 bases). The CDR3 totals 17 residues. V shed 1 base and J shed 8 bases, with 20 bases lying between them. CDR1 LNHNV and CDR2 YYDKDF come from the germline V gene (reference sequence). CDR3 amino acids: CATSRGSSGVYLGELFF. The CDR3 DNA is TGTGCCACCAGCAGAGGATCTTCGGGGGTATACCTTGGGGAGCTGTTTTTT.

This clonotype was counted at least ten times. This chain joins TRBV5-6 and TRBJ1-3; D gene ambiguous. The V end was cut by 2 bases, the J end by 4 bases, with 16 bases between. CDR1 and CDR2 from the germline V gene are SGHDT and YYEEEE. The length of the CDR3 is 16 residues. This CDR3 reads CASSFGGLGAGNTIYF. DNA for the CDR3: TGTGCCAGCAGCTTTGGAGGGCTGGGAGCCGGAAACACCATATATTTT.

V usage is TRBV5-1 and J usage is TRBJ2-3; 7 bases are a match to TRBD2. Germline CDR1 is SGHRS and CDR2 is YFSETQ. Trimming took 4 bases from V and 2 from J; bases not matched to a gene: 10. CDR3 length: 16 amino acids. This CDR3 reads CASSVGGDPNTDTQYF. The CDR3 region has the DNA TGCGCCAGCAGCGTGGGGGGGGACCCTAACACAGATACGCAGTATTTT.

There are a few counts of this clonotype. The chain employs TRBV5-1 and TRBJ2-4; perhaps D is TRBD1 or TRBD2 (5 bases each). This CDR3 spans 15 amino acids. Germline CDR1 and CDR2: SGHRS and YFSETQ. Trimming left V 0 bases short and J 4 bases short, with 11 bases between. The CDR3: CASSLGGNEKNIQYF. CDR3 DNA sequence: TGCGCCAGCAGCTTGGGGGGGAACGAAAAAAACATTCAGTACTTC.

This clonotype was recorded many times. V usage is TRBV27 and J usage is TRBJ1-2; D is uncertain. V lost 7 bases and J lost 0, with 12 bases in between. CDR1 is MNHEY and CDR2 is SMNVEV in the germline V gene (reference sequence). This CDR3 has 14 residues. CDR3 nucleotide sequence: TGTGCCAGCAAACTTGACGGAGCTAACTATGGCTACACCTTC. Amino acids: CASKLDGANYGYTF.

Ten or more counts support this clonotype. The chain couples TRBV5-1 to TRBJ2-7, with D possibly being TRBD1 or TRBD2 (5 bases each). CDR1 is SGHRS, CDR2 YFSETQ, per germline. This CDR3 spans 15 amino acids. Trimming stripped 0 bases from V and 0 bases from J, with 10 bases between. The CDR3 loop reads CASSLGDGTSYEQYF. As DNA, the CDR3 is TGCGCCAGCAGCTTGGGTGACGGGACCTCCTACGAGCAGTACTTC.

CDR3 bases: TGTGCCAGCAGCCATCAAGGGTTGGGACCCAGCACAGATACGCAGTATTTT. It is translated as CASSHQGLGPSTDTQYF. The V gene is TRBV3-1, the J gene TRBJ2-3; D possibly uses TRBD1 or TRBD2 (5 bases each). V shed 3 bases and J shed 0 bases, with 16 bases lying between them. Germline V gives CDR1 LGHDT, CDR2 YNNKEL (reference sequence). This CDR3 is built from 17 residues.

In its sample, this clonotype was seen many times. This chain joins TRBV12-3 or TRBV12-4 and TRBJ2-2; D is perhaps TRBD2 (6 bases). The CDR3 sequence is 16 residues long. Trimming pared 2 bases from V and 2 bases from J, leaving 12 bases between. For the CDR3, the DNA is TGTGCCAGCAGTTTAACGTGGGACTCTAACACCGGGGAGCTGTTTTTT. Amino acids: CASSLTWDSNTGELFF.

This clonotype was observed a handful of times. This chain joins TRBV28 and TRBJ1-1, with 10 bases that match TRBD1. Germline values: CDR1 MDHEN, CDR2 SYDVKM. The CDR3 totals 16 residues. V was clipped by 6 bases and J by 5 bases; unmatched bases: 12. CDR3 sequence: CASRPSVGQGGTEAFF. CDR3 sequence (DNA): TGTGCCAGCAGACCTTCGGTCGGACAGGGGGGTACTGAAGCTTTCTTT.

With respect to this clonotype: Being one base from a much bigger clone, this may be a read error. The CDR3 DNA sequence: TGTGCCACCAGCCAGCCCGACACAGATACGCAGTATTTT. This encodes CATSQPDTDTQYF. The chain carries TRBV24-1 and TRBJ2-3; the D is unclear. CDR3 length: 13 residues. Trimming pared 7 bases from V and 2 bases from J, leaving 9 bases between. Germline V gene lookup returns CDR1 KGHDR and CDR2 SFDVKD.

At least ten counts were recorded for this clonotype. V usage is TRBV12-3 or TRBV12-4 and J usage is TRBJ2-3; 9 nucleotides line up with TRBD1. Losses at the gene ends were 8 bases for V and 3 bases for J; bases not matched to a gene: 9. CDR3 length: 15 amino acids. CDR3 bases: TGTGCCAGCCAAACCGGGACAGGGCGTACAGATACGCAGTATTTT. It encodes CASQTGTGRTDTQYF.

This clonotype counts as medium-sized (0.01 to 0.1%). This chain links TRBV20-1 with TRBJ1-6, with D unresolved. The CDR3 sequence is 13 residues long. V was cut by 1 base and J by 5 bases, with 6 bases left in between. CDR1 and CDR2 (germline): DFQATT, SNEGSKA (reference sequence). The CDR3 coding sequence is TGCAGTGCTAGAGTGGTGGATAATTCACCCCTCCACTTT. This sequence encodes CSARVVDNSPLHF.

Turning to this clonotype: A much bigger clone sits one base away, suggesting this may be a read error. The chain has TRBV5-1 and TRBJ2-7, with 11 bases aligning to TRBD2. Germline CDR1 and CDR2: SGHRS and YFSETQ. The CDR3 totals 14 residues. This CDR3 is CASSTGLADGEQNF. In DNA, the CDR3 is TGCGCCAGCAGCACGGGACTAGCGGACGGAGAGCAGAACTTC.

This clonotype was seen ten or more times. The rearrangement joins TRBV5-1 to TRBJ2-1; TRBD1 matches at 7 bases. After removal of 0 bases from V and 5 bases from J, the junction contained 8 bases not matched to a gene. The germline V gene encodes CDR1 SGHRS and CDR2 YFSETQ. The CDR3 is 16 residues long. The CDR3 loop is CASSLAPGTANNEQFF. CDR3 sequence (DNA): TGCGCCAGCAGCTTGGCCCCCGGGACAGCGAACAATGAGCAGTTCTTC.

This clonotype was found many times. This chain links TRBV5-5 with TRBJ2-1; the D call may be TRBD1 or TRBD2 (6 bases each). CDR3 length equals 17 residues. V lost 0 bases and J 1 base, leaving 14 bases between the germline ends. The V gene's germline CDR1 is SGHKS and CDR2 YYEKEE (reference sequence). The CDR3 DNA sequence: TGTGCCAGCAGCTTGGCCGACTTAGGGGGGTCCTACAATGAGCAGTTCTTC. Translated: CASSLADLGGSYNEQFF. The full variable domain, rest sourced from reference TRBV5-5 and TRBJ2-1, is DAGVTQSPTHLIKTRGQQVTLRCSPISGHKSVSWYQQVLGQGPQFIFQYYEKEERGRGNFPDRFSARQFPNYSSELNVNALLLGDSALYLCASSLADLGGSYNEQFFGPGTRLTVL.

V gene TRBV27 combines with J gene TRBJ1-1; possibly TRBD1 for D (5 bases). The germline V and J ends were trimmed by 7 bases and 0 bases, with 9 bases remaining between them. This CDR3 has 13 residues. Germline V lookup: CDR1 MNHEY, CDR2 SMNVEV (reference sequence). The CDR3 DNA reads TGTGCCAGCACCCAGGGTCTGAACACTGAAGCTTTCTTT. It specifies CASTQGLNTEAFF.

This clonotype has at least ten counts. The chain carries TRBV7-8 and TRBJ2-7; D remains unclear. Germline assignment: CDR1 SGHVS and CDR2 FQNEAQ. Deletions cut 6 bases from V and 1 base from J, with 13 bases between. The CDR3 is 14 residues long. CDR3 nucleotide sequence: TGTGCCAGCAGTCGGGTTTTTTTTTCCTACGAGCAGTACTTC. This sequence encodes CASSRVFFSYEQYF. The variable domain in full, with the rest retrieved from reference TRBV7-8 and TRBJ2-7, is GAGVSQSPRYKVAKRGQDVALRCDPISGHVSLFWYQQALGQGPEFLTYFQNEAQLDKSGLPSDRFFAERPEGSVSTLKIQRTQQEDSAVYLCASSRVFFSYEQYFGPGTRLTVT.

In its sample, this clonotype was seen many times. V and J are TRBV5-1 and TRBJ1-4, with 10 bases fitting TRBD1. The CDR3 covers 14 residues. Germline CDR1 SGHRS, CDR2 YFSETQ. The J segment lost 7 bases and the V segment lost 6 bases, leaving 6 bases of the junction unmatched. In DNA, the CDR3 is TGCGCCAGCACTTCCGGGACAGGGGTTGAAAAACTGTTTTTT. Translated: CASTSGTGVEKLFF.

This clonotype was picked up many times. The gene calls are TRBV12-3 or TRBV12-4 and TRBJ2-5; D is perhaps TRBD2 (6 bases). The CDR3 sequence is 14 residues long. Trimming took 3 bases from V and 4 from J, leaving 12 bases between them. CDR3 DNA: TGTGCCAGCAGTTTGGGTCTAGCGCCAGAGACCCAGTACTTC. As protein: CASSLGLAPETQYF.

The chain recombines TRBV6-5 with TRBJ1-2; D gene unclear. CDR3 length: 15 amino acids. Deletions cut 0 bases from V and 0 bases from J, with 8 bases between. Germline CDR1 is MNHEY and CDR2 is SVGAGI. CDR3 in DNA: TGTGCCAGCAGTTACTCGGGAGAGGCTAACTATGGCTACACCTTC. Translating it yields CASSYSGEANYGYTF.

Ten or more counts support this clonotype. This chain connects TRBV10-3 to TRBJ2-1, with 11 bases that match TRBD1. This CDR3 has 16 amino acids. Germline V gene sequence: CDR1 ENHRY, CDR2 SYGVKD. Germline trimming cut 5 bases from V and 0 bases from J; bases unmatched to any gene: 3. CDR3 sequence (DNA): TGTGCCATCAGTACCGGGACAGGGGGCTCCTACAATGAGCAGTTCTTC. Translation: CAISTGTGGSYNEQFF.